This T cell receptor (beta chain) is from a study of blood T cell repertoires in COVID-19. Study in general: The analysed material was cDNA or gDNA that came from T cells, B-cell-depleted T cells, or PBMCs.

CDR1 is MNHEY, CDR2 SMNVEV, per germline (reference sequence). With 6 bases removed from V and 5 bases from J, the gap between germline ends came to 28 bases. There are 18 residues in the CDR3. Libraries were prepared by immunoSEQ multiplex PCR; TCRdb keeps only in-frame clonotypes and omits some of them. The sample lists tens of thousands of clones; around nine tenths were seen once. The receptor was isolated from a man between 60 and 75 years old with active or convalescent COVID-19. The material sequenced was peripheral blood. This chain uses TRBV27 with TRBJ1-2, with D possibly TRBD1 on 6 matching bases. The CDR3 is CASSFRGAQPSRGYGYTF. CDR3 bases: TGTGCCAGCAGCTTCCGGGGGGCGCAGCCCTCAAGAGGTTATGGCTACACCTTC.